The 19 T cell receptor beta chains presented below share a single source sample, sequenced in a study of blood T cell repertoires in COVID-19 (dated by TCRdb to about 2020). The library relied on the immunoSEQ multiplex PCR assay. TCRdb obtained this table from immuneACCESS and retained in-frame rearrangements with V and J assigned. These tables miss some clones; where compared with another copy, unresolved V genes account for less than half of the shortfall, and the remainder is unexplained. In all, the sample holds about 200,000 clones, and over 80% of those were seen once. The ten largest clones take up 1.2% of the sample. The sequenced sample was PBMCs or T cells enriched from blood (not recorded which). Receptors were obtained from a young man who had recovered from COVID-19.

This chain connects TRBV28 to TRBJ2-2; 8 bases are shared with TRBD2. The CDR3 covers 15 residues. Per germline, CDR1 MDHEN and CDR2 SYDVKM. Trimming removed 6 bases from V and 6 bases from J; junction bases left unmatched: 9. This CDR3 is CASSGLAGIPGELFF. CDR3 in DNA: TGTGCCAGCAGCGGATTAGCGGGAATCCCCGGGGAGCTGTTTTTT.

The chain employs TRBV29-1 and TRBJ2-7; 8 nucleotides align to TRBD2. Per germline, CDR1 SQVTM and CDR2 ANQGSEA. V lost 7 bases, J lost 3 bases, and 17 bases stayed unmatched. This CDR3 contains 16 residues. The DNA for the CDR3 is TGCAGCGCGGCTTCATCGCGGGGGGCTCTCCTCTACGAGCAGTACTTC. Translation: CSAASSRGALLYEQYF.

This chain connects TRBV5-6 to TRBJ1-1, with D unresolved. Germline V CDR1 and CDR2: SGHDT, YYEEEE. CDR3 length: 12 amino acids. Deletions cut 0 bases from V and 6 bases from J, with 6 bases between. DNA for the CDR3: TGTGCCAGCAGCTTGGGGAGCTCTGAAGCTTTCTTT. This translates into CASSLGSSEAFF.

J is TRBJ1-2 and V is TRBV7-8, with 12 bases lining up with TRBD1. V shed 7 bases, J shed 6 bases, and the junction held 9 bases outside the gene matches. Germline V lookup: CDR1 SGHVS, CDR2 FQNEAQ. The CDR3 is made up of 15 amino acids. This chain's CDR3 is CASKRDRGRFDGYTF. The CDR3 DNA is TGTGCCAGCAAAAGGGACAGGGGGCGGTTTGATGGCTACACCTTC.

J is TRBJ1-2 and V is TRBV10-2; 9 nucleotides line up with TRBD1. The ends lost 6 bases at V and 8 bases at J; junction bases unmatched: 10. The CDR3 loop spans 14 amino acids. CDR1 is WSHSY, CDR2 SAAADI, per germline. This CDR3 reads CASSGTGYDGGYTF. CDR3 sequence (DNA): TGCGCCAGCAGCGGGACAGGGTACGACGGCGGCTACACCTTC.

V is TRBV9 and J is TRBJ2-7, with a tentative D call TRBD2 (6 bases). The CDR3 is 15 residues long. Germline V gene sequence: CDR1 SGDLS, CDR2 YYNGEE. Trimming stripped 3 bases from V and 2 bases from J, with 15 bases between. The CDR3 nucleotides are TGTGCCAGCAGCGCGACGGGAGAAGGGGCCTACGAGCAGTACTTC. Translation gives CASSATGEGAYEQYF.

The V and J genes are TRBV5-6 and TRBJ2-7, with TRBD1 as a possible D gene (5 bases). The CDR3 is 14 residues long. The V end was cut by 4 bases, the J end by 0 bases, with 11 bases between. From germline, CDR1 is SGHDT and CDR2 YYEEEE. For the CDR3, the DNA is TGTGCCAGCAGCCAGGGCCCTAACTCCTACGAGCAGTACTTC. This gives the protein CASSQGPNSYEQYF.

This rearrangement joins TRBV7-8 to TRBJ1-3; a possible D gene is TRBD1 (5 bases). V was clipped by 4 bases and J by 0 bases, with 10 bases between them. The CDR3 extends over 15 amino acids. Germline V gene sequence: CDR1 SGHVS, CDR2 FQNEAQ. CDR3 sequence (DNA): TGTGCCAGCAGCTGGGACGGGAGCTCTGGAAACACCATATATTTT. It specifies CASSWDGSSGNTIYF.

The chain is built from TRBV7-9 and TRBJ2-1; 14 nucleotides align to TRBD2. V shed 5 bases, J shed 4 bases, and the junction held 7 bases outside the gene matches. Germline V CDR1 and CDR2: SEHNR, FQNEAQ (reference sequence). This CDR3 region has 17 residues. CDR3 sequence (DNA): TGTGCCAGCAGCCCACGGACTAGCGGGGGGCCATACAATGAGCAGTTCTTC. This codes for CASSPRTSGGPYNEQFF.

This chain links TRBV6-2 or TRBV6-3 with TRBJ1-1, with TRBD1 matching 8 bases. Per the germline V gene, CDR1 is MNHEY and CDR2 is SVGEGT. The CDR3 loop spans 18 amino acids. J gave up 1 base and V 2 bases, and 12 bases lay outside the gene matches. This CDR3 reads CASSYRGTGPPTNTEAFF. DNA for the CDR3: TGTGCCAGCAGTTACAGAGGGACAGGCCCCCCTACGAACACTGAAGCTTTCTTT.

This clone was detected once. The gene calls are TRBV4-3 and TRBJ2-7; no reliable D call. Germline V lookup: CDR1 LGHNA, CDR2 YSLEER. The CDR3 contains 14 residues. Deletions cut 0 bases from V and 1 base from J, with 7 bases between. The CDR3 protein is CASSQESGSYEQYF. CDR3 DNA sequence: TGCGCCAGCAGCCAAGAGTCCGGGTCCTACGAGCAGTACTTC.

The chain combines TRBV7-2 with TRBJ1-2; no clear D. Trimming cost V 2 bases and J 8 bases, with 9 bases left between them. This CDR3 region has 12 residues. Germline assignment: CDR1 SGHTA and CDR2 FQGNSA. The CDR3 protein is CASSLSAVGYTF. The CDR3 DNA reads TGTGCCAGCAGCTTATCTGCGGTAGGCTACACCTTC. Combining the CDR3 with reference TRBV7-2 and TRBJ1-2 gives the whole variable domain GAGVSQSPSNKVTEKGKDVELRCDPISGHTALYWYRQSLGQGLEFLIYFQGNSAPDKSGLPSDRFSAERTGGSVSTLTIQRTQQEDSAVYLCASSLSAVGYTFGSGTRLTVV.

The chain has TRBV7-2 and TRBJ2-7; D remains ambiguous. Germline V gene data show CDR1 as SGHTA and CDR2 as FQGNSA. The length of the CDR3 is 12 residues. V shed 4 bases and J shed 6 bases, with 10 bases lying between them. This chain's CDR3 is CASSSTVAEQYF. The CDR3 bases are TGTGCCAGCAGCTCAACAGTGGCCGAGCAGTACTTC.

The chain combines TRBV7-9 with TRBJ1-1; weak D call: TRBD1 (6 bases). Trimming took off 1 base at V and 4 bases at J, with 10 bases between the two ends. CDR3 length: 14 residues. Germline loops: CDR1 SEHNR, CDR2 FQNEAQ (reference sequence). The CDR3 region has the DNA TGTGCCAGCAGCTTAGGCCAGGGGAGCACTGAAGCTTTCTTT. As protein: CASSLGQGSTEAFF.

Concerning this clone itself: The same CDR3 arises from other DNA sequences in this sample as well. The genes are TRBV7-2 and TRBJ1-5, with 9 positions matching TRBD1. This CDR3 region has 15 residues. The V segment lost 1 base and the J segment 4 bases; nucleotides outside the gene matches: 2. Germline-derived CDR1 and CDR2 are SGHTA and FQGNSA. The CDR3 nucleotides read TGTGCCAGCAGCTTAGGTGGACAGGGGAATCAGCCCCAGCATTTT. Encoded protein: CASSLGGQGNQPQHF.

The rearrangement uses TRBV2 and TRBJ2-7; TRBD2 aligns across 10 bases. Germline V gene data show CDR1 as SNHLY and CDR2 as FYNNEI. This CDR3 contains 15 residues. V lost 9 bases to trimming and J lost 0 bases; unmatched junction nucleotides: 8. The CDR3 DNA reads TGTGCCAGTAGAAAAACTAGCGGGATCTCCTACGAGCAGTACTTC. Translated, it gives CASRKTSGISYEQYF.

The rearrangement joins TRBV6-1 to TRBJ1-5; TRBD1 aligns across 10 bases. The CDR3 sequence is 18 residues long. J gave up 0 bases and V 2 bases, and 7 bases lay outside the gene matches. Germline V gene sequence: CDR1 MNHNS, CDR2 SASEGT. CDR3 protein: CASSERGTGVNSNQPQHF. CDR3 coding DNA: TGTGCCAGCAGTGAACGGGGGACAGGGGTCAATAGCAATCAGCCCCAGCATTTT.

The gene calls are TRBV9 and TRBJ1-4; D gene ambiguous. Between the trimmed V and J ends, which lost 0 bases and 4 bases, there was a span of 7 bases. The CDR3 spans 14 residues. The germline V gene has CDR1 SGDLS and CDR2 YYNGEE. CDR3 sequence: CASSVGARNEKLFF. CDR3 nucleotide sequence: TGTGCCAGCAGCGTAGGGGCCCGTAATGAAAAACTGTTTTTT.

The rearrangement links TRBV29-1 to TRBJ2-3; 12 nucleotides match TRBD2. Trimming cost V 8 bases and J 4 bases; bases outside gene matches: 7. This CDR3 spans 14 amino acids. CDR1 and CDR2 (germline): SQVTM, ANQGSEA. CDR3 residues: CSSEGLAGSDTQYF. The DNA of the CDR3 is TGCAGCTCAGAGGGACTAGCGGGTTCAGATACGCAGTATTTT.